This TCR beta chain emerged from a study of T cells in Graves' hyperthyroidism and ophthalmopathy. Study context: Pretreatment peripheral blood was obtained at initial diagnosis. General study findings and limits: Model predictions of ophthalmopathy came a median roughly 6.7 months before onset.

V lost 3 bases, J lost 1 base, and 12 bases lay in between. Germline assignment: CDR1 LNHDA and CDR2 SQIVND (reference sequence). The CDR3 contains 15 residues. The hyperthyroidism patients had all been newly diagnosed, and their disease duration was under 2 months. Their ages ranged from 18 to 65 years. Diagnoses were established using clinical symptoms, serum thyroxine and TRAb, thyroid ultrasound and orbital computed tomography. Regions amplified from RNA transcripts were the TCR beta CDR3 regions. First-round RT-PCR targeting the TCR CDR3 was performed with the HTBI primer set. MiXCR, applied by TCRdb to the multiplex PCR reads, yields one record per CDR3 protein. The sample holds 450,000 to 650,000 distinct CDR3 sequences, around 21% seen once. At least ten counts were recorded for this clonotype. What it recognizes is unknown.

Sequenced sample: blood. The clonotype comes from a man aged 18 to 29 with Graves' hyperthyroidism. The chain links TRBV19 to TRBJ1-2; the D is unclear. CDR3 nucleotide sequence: TGTGCCAGTAGTATCCCCGGCAGGCTTAACTATGGCTACACCTTC. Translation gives CASSIPGRLNYGYTF.